The 24 T cell receptor beta chains in this list originate from one sample, sequenced in a study of shared clonotypes between healthy human individuals. The naive CD8 fraction comprised CD45RO-negative cells positively selected for CCR7 and excluded terminally differentiated effector memory CD45RA+ cells. Produced via immunoSEQ multiplex PCR; TCRdb's table is partial and in-frame only. The sample carries 600,000 or so clones, 85% to 95% recorded once. Sequences were obtained from naive CD8+ T cells sorted from blood. These receptors were taken from a woman in her twenties or thirties in good health.

The chain has TRBV27 and TRBJ2-4, with TRBD2 identical over 10 bases. V was pared by 5 bases and J by 6 bases, with 10 bases of the junction left unmatched. The CDR3 spans 16 residues. Per germline, CDR1 MNHEY and CDR2 SMNVEV (reference sequence). The CDR3 region has the DNA TGTGCCAGCAGTCAACGGACTAGCGGAAGGGGAAACATTCAGTACTTC. Translation gives CASSQRTSGRGNIQYF.

J is TRBJ2-7 and V is TRBV13; possibly TRBD2 for D (6 bases). Per the germline V gene, CDR1 is PRHDT and CDR2 is FYEKMQ (reference sequence). V lost 8 bases to trimming and J lost 5 bases, with 22 bases between them. The CDR3 covers 15 residues. CDR3 nucleotides: TGTGCCAGCGCGAGGCGGGGAAGTCAATCGGACGAGCAGTACTTC. It codes for CASARRGSQSDEQYF. Filled out from reference TRBV13 and TRBJ2-7, the complete variable domain reads AAGVIQSPRHLIKEKRETATLKCYPIPRHDTVYWYQQGPGQDPQFLISFYEKMQSDKGSIPDRFSAQQFSDYHSELNMSSLELGDSALYFCASARRGSQSDEQYFGPGTRLTVT.

The rearrangement links TRBV5-8 to TRBJ1-1; possible D gene TRBD1, 6 bases. The CDR3 extends over 13 amino acids. In germline, CDR1 is SGHTS, CDR2 YDEGEE. Trimming removed 3 bases at V and 2 bases at J, with 8 bases between. The CDR3 is CASSWGQNTEAFF. The CDR3 DNA is TGTGCCAGCAGCTGGGGGCAAAACACTGAAGCTTTCTTT.

This rearrangement joins TRBV7-9 to TRBJ2-7, with 8 bases fitting TRBD2. V shed 5 bases and J 3 bases; nucleotides not matched to a gene: 12. Germline assignment: CDR1 SEHNR and CDR2 FQNEAQ (reference sequence). This CDR3 region has 16 residues. CDR3 nucleotide sequence: TGTGCCAGCAGCCCACGAGCTGGGACTAGTAACTACGAGCAGTACTTC. It translates to CASSPRAGTSNYEQYF. The full variable domain, its missing parts supplied by reference TRBV7-9 and TRBJ2-7, is DTGVSQNPRHKITKRGQNVTFRCDPISEHNRLYWYRQTLGQGPEFLTYFQNEAQLEKSRLLSDRFSAERPKGSFSTLEIQRTEQGDSAMYLCASSPRAGTSNYEQYFGPGTRLTVT.

The rearrangement joins TRBV5-4 to TRBJ2-5, with TRBD2 identical over 7 bases. CDR3 size: 14 residues. The V gene's germline CDR1 is SGHNT and CDR2 YYREEE (reference sequence). Trimming removed 5 bases from V and 2 bases from J; junction bases left unmatched: 6. CDR3 sequence (DNA): TGTGCCAGCAGATCTTGGGGAGGGCAAGAGACCCAGTACTTC. It translates to CASRSWGGQETQYF. Full variable domain (missing parts from reference TRBV5-4 and TRBJ2-5): ETGVTQSPTHLIKTRGQQVTLRCSSQSGHNTVSWYQQALGQGPQFIFQYYREEENGRGNFPPRFSGLQFPNYSSELNVNALELDDSALYLCASRSWGGQETQYFGPGTRLLVL.

This clone showed up just a few times. This specimen includes other DNA sequences encoding the same CDR3. Here the CDR3 DNA reads TGTGCCAGCAGTTTATCGGCGAACACTGAAGCTTTCTTT. Translated, it gives CASSLSANTEAFF. V and J are TRBV27 and TRBJ1-1; D gene unclear. The germline gives CDR1 MNHEY, CDR2 SMNVEV (reference sequence). V shed 0 bases and J shed 1 base, with 3 bases lying between them. The CDR3 runs 13 residues.

The J gene is TRBJ2-7, the V gene TRBV28, with 7 bases lining up with TRBD1. The germline V gene has CDR1 MDHEN and CDR2 SYDVKM. V gave up 6 bases and J gave up 3 bases; unmatched junction bases: 11. The CDR3 has 15 amino acids. CDR3 residues: CASSNPRTGNYEQYF. In nucleotides, the CDR3 is TGTGCCAGCAGCAACCCTCGGACAGGTAACTACGAGCAGTACTTC.

The sample holds a few counts of this clone. The gene calls are TRBV30 and TRBJ1-1; D may be TRBD1 (5 bases). V was clipped by 2 bases and J by 2 bases, with 12 bases between them. The CDR3 contains 14 residues. Germline CDR1 is GTSNPN and CDR2 is SVGIG (reference sequence). The CDR3, as DNA: TGTGCCTGGAGTATCATTAGGGGAAACACTGAAGCTTTCTTT. Protein product: CAWSIIRGNTEAFF.

The J gene is TRBJ2-5, the V gene TRBV11-2; TRBD1 matches 7 bases. The DNA end lines up better with TRBJ2-7; the J call may be wrong. This CDR3 spans 14 amino acids. In germline, CDR1 is SGHAT, CDR2 FQNNGV. The CDR3 loop is CASAYGDSGYEQYF. The CDR3 coding sequence is TGTGCCAGCGCATATGGGGACAGTGGCTACGAGCAGTACTTC.

This rearrangement joins TRBV28 to TRBJ2-7, with 8 bases identical to TRBD2. This CDR3 has 17 amino acids. V lost 6 bases and J lost 4; bases outside the gene matches: 17. Germline lookup yields CDR1 MDHEN and CDR2 SYDVKM. CDR3 bases: TGTGCCAGCAGCCTCGTCGTGCCTAGCGGGCTGCAGTACGAGCAGTACTTC. Protein product: CASSLVVPSGLQYEQYF.

The chain recombines TRBV9 with TRBJ2-7, with D possibly being TRBD2 (5 bases). CDR1 is SGDLS and CDR2 is YYNGEE in the germline V gene. V was trimmed by 0 bases and J by 3 bases, leaving 10 bases between them. CDR3 size: 14 residues. The CDR3 spells CASSVGEQFYEQYF. CDR3 coding DNA: TGTGCCAGCAGCGTAGGGGAGCAGTTCTACGAGCAGTACTTC. Full variable domain (rest looked up from reference TRBV9 and TRBJ2-7): DSGVTQTPKHLITATGQRVTLRCSPRSGDLSVYWYQQSLDQGLQFLIQYYNGEERAKGNILERFSAQQFPDLHSELNLSSLELGDSALYFCASSVGEQFYEQYFGPGTRLTVT.

The chain employs TRBV9 and TRBJ2-7; 7 bases match TRBD2. The trim removed 9 bases at V and 4 bases at J, leaving 16 bases unmatched. The CDR3 loop spans 15 amino acids. CDR1 SGDLS and CDR2 YYNGEE come from the germline V gene. The CDR3, as DNA: TGTGCCACCCCTGAGGCCGGGGACTACATATACGAGCAGTACTTC. Residues: CATPEAGDYIYEQYF. Based on the CDR3 plus reference TRBV9 and TRBJ2-7, the full variable domain is DSGVTQTPKHLITATGQRVTLRCSPRSGDLSVYWYQQSLDQGLQFLIQYYNGEERAKGNILERFSAQQFPDLHSELNLSSLELGDSALYFCATPEAGDYIYEQYFGPGTRLTVT.

This rearrangement joins TRBV4-1 to TRBJ2-1; TRBD2 aligns across 7 bases. With 1 base clipped from V and 5 bases from J, the junction kept 8 bases outside the gene matches. Germline V CDR1 and CDR2: MGHRA, YSYEKL. This CDR3 spans 16 amino acids. CDR3 nucleotides: TGCGCCAGCAGCCAAGCGACGGGTAGCGGGCACAATGAGCAGTTCTTC. This translates into CASSQATGSGHNEQFF.

This clone appeared once. The genes are TRBV5-4 and TRBJ1-3; perhaps TRBD1 as D (6 bases). The CDR3 has 15 residues. Trimming removed 3 bases from V and 4 bases from J, with 14 bases in between. Germline V CDR1 and CDR2: SGHNT, YYREEE (reference sequence). CDR3 DNA: TGTGCCAGCAGCTACACAGGGTCAAGGGGAAACACCATATATTTT. Its protein product is CASSYTGSRGNTIYF.

The chain joins TRBV13 to TRBJ1-1, with D tentatively TRBD1 (6 bases). V lost 2 bases and J 6 bases, leaving 10 bases between the germline ends. The germline gives CDR1 PRHDT, CDR2 FYEKMQ (reference sequence). CDR3 length equals 13 residues. The CDR3 region has the DNA TGTGCCAGCAGCTTACCAGGGGTCGCTGAAGCTTTCTTT. It translates to CASSLPGVAEAFF.

This chain connects TRBV19 to TRBJ1-1; D not certain. Germline assignment: CDR1 LNHDA and CDR2 SQIVND (reference sequence). The CDR3 spans 14 residues. Trimming took 3 bases from V and 1 from J, leaving 9 bases between them. CDR3 nucleotides: TGTGCCAGTAGTATCGGCACGACGAACACTGAAGCTTTCTTT. Its translation is CASSIGTTNTEAFF. The whole variable domain, remainder taken from reference TRBV19 and TRBJ1-1, is DGGITQSPKYLFRKEGQNVTLSCEQNLNHDAMYWYRQDPGQGLRLIYYSQIVNDFQKGDIAEGYSVSREKKESFPLTVTSAQKNPTAFYLCASSIGTTNTEAFFGQGTRLTVV.

V is TRBV6-6 and J is TRBJ2-2; TRBD1 or TRBD2 may be the D gene (6 bases each). The ends were cut back, 2 bases at V and 3 bases at J, with 10 bases in the middle. The germline CDR1 and CDR2 sequences are MNHNY and SVGAGI (reference sequence). This CDR3 comprises 15 residues. CDR3 DNA: TGTGCCAGCAGTTACGAGGAGGGGGACACCGGGGAGCTGTTTTTT. Residues: CASSYEEGDTGELFF.

This chain connects TRBV5-6 to TRBJ2-7, with D perhaps TRBD1 or TRBD2 (6 bases each). The germline CDR1 and CDR2 sequences are SGHDT and YYEEEE. The CDR3 covers 14 residues. The V end was cut by 2 bases, the J end by 6 bases, with 15 bases between. CDR3 in DNA: TGTGCCAGCAGCTTTGGGGGGCTCTCTCCCGAGCAGTACTTC. Protein: CASSFGGLSPEQYF.

The chain recombines TRBV11-2 with TRBJ1-1; D might be TRBD1 (5 bases). This CDR3 contains 13 residues. The germline V gene encodes CDR1 SGHAT and CDR2 FQNNGV. Trimming left V 3 bases short and J 4 bases short, with 9 bases between. The CDR3 protein is CASSLGDATEAFF. The CDR3 DNA reads as TGTGCCAGCAGCTTGGGGGATGCCACTGAAGCTTTCTTT.

The J gene is TRBJ2-5, the V gene TRBV27; TRBD1 is a possible D gene (6 bases). The CDR3 loop spans 16 amino acids. Germline V CDR1 and CDR2: MNHEY, SMNVEV (reference sequence). The V and J ends lost 5 bases and 1 base respectively, with 17 bases between them. CDR3 in amino acids: CASSTVQGDGQETQYF. The CDR3 DNA sequence: TGTGCCAGCAGTACCGTACAGGGTGATGGCCAAGAGACCCAGTACTTC.

The rearrangement joins TRBV6-4 to TRBJ1-5; 7 bases match TRBD1. The junction had 4 bases not matched to a gene; V was cut back by 0 bases and J by 11 bases. The germline gives CDR1 MRHNA, CDR2 SNTAGT. CDR3 length equals 13 residues. CDR3 protein: CASSDSSGGTQHF. The CDR3 nucleotides read TGTGCCAGCAGTGACTCTTCAGGGGGAACCCAGCATTTT.

For the CDR3, the DNA is TGTGCCAGCAGTGAATCGGGGGGAGGCTACAATGAGCAGTTCTTC. It encodes CASSESGGGYNEQFF. The chain employs TRBV25-1 and TRBJ2-1, with 7 bases identical to TRBD2. J was trimmed by 3 bases and V by 1 base; bases with no gene match: 3. Per the germline V gene, CDR1 is MGHDK and CDR2 is SYGVNS. The length of the CDR3 is 15 residues.

The chain is built from TRBV7-9 and TRBJ1-1; D is unclear. The germline V and J ends were trimmed by 9 bases and 11 bases, with 13 bases remaining between them. This CDR3 contains 10 residues. The germline gives CDR1 SEHNR, CDR2 FQNEAQ (reference sequence). The CDR3 DNA reads as TGTGCCAGTACCCCGGAAGGGGCTTTCTTT. It yields the protein CASTPEGAFF.

The chain joins TRBV7-9 to TRBJ1-2; weak D call: TRBD1 (6 bases). V was clipped by 5 bases and J by 8 bases, with 21 bases between them. The germline CDR1 and CDR2 sequences are SEHNR and FQNEAQ (reference sequence). CDR3 size: 15 residues. The CDR3 nucleotides read TGTGCCAGCAGCATCGACCGGACAGCCCCCTTAGGCTACACCTTC. Amino acid sequence: CASSIDRTAPLGYTF. Combining the CDR3 with reference TRBV7-9 and TRBJ1-2 gives the whole variable domain DTGVSQNPRHKITKRGQNVTFRCDPISEHNRLYWYRQTLGQGPEFLTYFQNEAQLEKSRLLSDRFSAERPKGSFSTLEIQRTEQGDSAMYLCASSIDRTAPLGYTFGSGTRLTVV.